Shown below are 15 T cell receptor beta chains from a single sample sequenced in a study of regulatory T cells in long-lasting Graves disease. Construction of the TCR beta libraries employed iRepertoire HTBI primers in conjunction with Arm-PCR of CDR3 regions. MiXCR, applied by TCRdb to the multiplex PCR reads, yields one record per CDR3 protein. The sample consists of roughly 500,000 distinct CDR3 sequences, under 25% of them appearing once. Stated time point: persistent/refractory GD, antithyroid drugs over 5 years with positive TRAb. TCR sequences were obtained from RNA taken from PBMCs. This specimen consisted of peripheral blood mononuclear cells (PBMCs), obtained when the disease was refractory, from a patient treated with antithyroid drugs. The receptors stem from a female donor with Graves disease.

The V call is TRBV24-1, the J call TRBJ2-2; maybe TRBD1 (6 bases). The V gene's germline CDR1 is KGHDR and CDR2 SFDVKD. V was pared by 3 bases and J by 1 base, with 17 bases between. The CDR3 length is 18 residues. This CDR3 reads CATSDTGTLGVNTGELFF. CDR3 in DNA: TGTGCCACCAGTGATACCGGGACATTGGGGGTGAACACCGGGGAGCTGTTTTTT.

The V gene is TRBV20-1, the J gene TRBJ1-2; 8 nucleotides align to TRBD1. Trimming cost V 3 bases and J 4 bases; bases outside gene matches: 4. This CDR3 contains 13 residues. Germline lookup yields CDR1 DFQATT and CDR2 SNEGSKA (reference sequence). As DNA, the CDR3 is TGCAGTGCTAGCGACAGGGGAGTCTATGGCTACACCTTC. Translating gives CSASDRGVYGYTF.

This clonotype was counted many times. V gene TRBV24-1 combines with J gene TRBJ1-2, with 7 bases that match TRBD1. The J segment lost 1 base and the V segment lost 2 bases, leaving 3 bases of the junction unmatched. Germline V gives CDR1 KGHDR, CDR2 SFDVKD. The CDR3 is 15 amino acids. The CDR3 DNA sequence: TGTGCCACCAGTGATTATGACAGGGTTAACTATGGCTACACCTTC. Encoded protein: CATSDYDRVNYGYTF.

At least ten counts were recorded for this clonotype. The rearrangement links TRBV2 to TRBJ1-2; no clear D. Trimming stripped 2 bases from V and 0 bases from J, with 7 bases between. Per the germline V gene, CDR1 is SNHLY and CDR2 is FYNNEI. The CDR3 runs to 14 residues. CDR3 bases: TGTGCCAGCAGTGAACGTTTAGCTAACTATGGCTACACCTTC. The encoded protein is CASSERLANYGYTF.

The chain combines TRBV3-1 with TRBJ2-1; D might be TRBD1 or TRBD2, each matching 5 bases. Germline V lookup: CDR1 LGHDT, CDR2 YNNKEL (reference sequence). Trimming took 0 bases from V and 10 from J, leaving 16 bases between them. The CDR3 is 15 amino acids. The CDR3 loop is CASSQEGGRGGEQFF. Here the CDR3 DNA reads TGTGCCAGCAGCCAAGAAGGAGGTAGGGGCGGCGAGCAGTTCTTC.

The V gene is TRBV5-1, the J gene TRBJ2-2; no definite D call. The germline CDR1 and CDR2 sequences are SGHRS and YFSETQ. V was pared by 0 bases and J by 2 bases, with 8 bases between. This CDR3 has 15 amino acids. CDR3 coding DNA: TGCGCCAGCAGCTTGGCCGTGGGTAACACCGGGGAGCTGTTTTTT. Protein sequence: CASSLAVGNTGELFF.

The chain carries TRBV5-6 and TRBJ2-3; 8 nucleotides agree with TRBD2. Germline lookup yields CDR1 SGHDT and CDR2 YYEEEE. The CDR3 runs 15 residues. The trim removed 2 bases at V and 0 bases at J, leaving 2 bases unmatched. CDR3 DNA: TGTGCCAGCAGCTTACTAGCGGCTAGCACAGATACGCAGTATTTT. Its protein product is CASSLLAASTDTQYF.

The chain carries TRBV9 and TRBJ2-4; no clear D. Near its end, the DNA agrees better with TRBJ2-5, so the J call may be wrong. Germline CDR1 SGDLS, CDR2 YYNGEE. The CDR3 runs to 15 residues. The chain's CDR3 is CASSAYSKKLETQYF. In DNA, the CDR3 is TGTGCCAGCAGCGCTTATAGCAAGAAGTTGGAGACCCAGTACTTC.

The chain links TRBV3-1 to TRBJ2-3; possibly TRBD2 for D (7 bases). Germline CDR1 LGHDT, CDR2 YNNKEL (reference sequence). V gave up 5 bases and J gave up 0 bases, with 15 bases separating them. This CDR3 comprises 16 residues. The CDR3 here is CASSAIWGGSTDTQYF. CDR3 DNA: TGTGCCAGCAGCGCGATCTGGGGGGGCAGCACAGATACGCAGTATTTT.

Many counts were recorded for this clonotype. The rearrangement links TRBV12-3 or TRBV12-4 to TRBJ2-5, with TRBD1 matching 9 bases. V was clipped by 3 bases and J by 0 bases; unmatched bases: 5. The CDR3 loop spans 16 amino acids. The CDR3 sequence: CASSLDGTGYQETQYF. In DNA form, the CDR3 reads TGTGCCAGCAGTTTGGATGGGACAGGGTACCAAGAGACCCAGTACTTC.

This clonotype was found a few times. At one end, the junction sequence differs from germline, possibly due to a read error. The chain recombines TRBV7-9 with TRBJ1-2; possible D gene TRBD1, 5 bases. The CDR3 has 12 amino acids. Germline V lookup: CDR1 SEHNR, CDR2 FQNEAQ (reference sequence). This chain's CDR3 is CASSLGSFGGYF. CDR3 sequence (DNA): TGTGCCAGCAGCTTAGGATCCTTTGGGGGTTACTTC. The full variable domain, its missing parts supplied by reference TRBV7-9 and TRBJ1-2, is DTGVSQNPRHKITKRGQNVTFRCDPISEHNRLYWYRQTLGQGPEFLTYFQNEAQLEKSRLLSDRFSAERPKGSFSTLEIQRTEQGDSAMYLCASSLGSFGGYFGSGTRLTVV.

The rearrangement joins TRBV11-2 to TRBJ2-3; D possibly corresponds to TRBD2 (6 bases). Germline V gene data show CDR1 as SGHAT and CDR2 as FQNNGV. CDR3 size: 15 residues. Trimming left V 4 bases short and J 2 bases short, with 13 bases between. CDR3 amino acids: CASSSHLATTDTQYF. CDR3 DNA sequence: TGTGCCAGCAGCTCCCACCTAGCGACCACAGATACGCAGTATTTT.

A remark on this clonotype: This may be a read error, as it is one base from a much larger clone. The V gene is TRBV28, the J gene TRBJ1-6; 7 bases match TRBD1. The germline CDR1 and CDR2 sequences are MDHEN and SYDVKM. This CDR3 is built from 15 residues. In DNA, the CDR3 is TGTGCCAGCAGTCTTCTACAGGGGTATAATTCACCCCTCTACTTT. It codes for CASSLLQGYNSPLYF.

V usage is TRBV19 and J usage is TRBJ1-2; the D gene is possibly TRBD1 (5 bases). Germline loops: CDR1 LNHDA, CDR2 SQIVND (reference sequence). CDR3 size: 15 residues. Between the trimmed V and J ends, which lost 3 bases and 4 bases, there was a span of 15 bases. The CDR3 protein is CASSILGRGPYGYTF. The CDR3 DNA follows: TGTGCCAGTAGTATTTTAGGGCGGGGACCCTATGGCTACACCTTC.

As concerns this clonotype: One end of the junction does not line up with germline, which may come from a read error. The chain links TRBV11-1 to TRBJ2-5; D tentatively reads TRBD1 or TRBD2 (5 bases each). The CDR3 spans 15 residues. The germline V gene has CDR1 SGHAT and CDR2 FQDESV (reference sequence). CDR3: CASSLNSLGAETQYF. The CDR3 region has the DNA TGCGCTAGCAGCTTGAACAGTCTAGGGGCAGAGACCCAGTACTTC. The full variable domain, completed using reference TRBV11-1 and TRBJ2-5, is EAEVAQSPRYKITEKSQAVAFWCDPISGHATLYWYRQILGQGPELLVQFQDESVVDDSQLPKDRFSAERLKGVDSTLKIQPAELGDSAMYLCASSLNSLGAETQYFGPGTRLLVL.